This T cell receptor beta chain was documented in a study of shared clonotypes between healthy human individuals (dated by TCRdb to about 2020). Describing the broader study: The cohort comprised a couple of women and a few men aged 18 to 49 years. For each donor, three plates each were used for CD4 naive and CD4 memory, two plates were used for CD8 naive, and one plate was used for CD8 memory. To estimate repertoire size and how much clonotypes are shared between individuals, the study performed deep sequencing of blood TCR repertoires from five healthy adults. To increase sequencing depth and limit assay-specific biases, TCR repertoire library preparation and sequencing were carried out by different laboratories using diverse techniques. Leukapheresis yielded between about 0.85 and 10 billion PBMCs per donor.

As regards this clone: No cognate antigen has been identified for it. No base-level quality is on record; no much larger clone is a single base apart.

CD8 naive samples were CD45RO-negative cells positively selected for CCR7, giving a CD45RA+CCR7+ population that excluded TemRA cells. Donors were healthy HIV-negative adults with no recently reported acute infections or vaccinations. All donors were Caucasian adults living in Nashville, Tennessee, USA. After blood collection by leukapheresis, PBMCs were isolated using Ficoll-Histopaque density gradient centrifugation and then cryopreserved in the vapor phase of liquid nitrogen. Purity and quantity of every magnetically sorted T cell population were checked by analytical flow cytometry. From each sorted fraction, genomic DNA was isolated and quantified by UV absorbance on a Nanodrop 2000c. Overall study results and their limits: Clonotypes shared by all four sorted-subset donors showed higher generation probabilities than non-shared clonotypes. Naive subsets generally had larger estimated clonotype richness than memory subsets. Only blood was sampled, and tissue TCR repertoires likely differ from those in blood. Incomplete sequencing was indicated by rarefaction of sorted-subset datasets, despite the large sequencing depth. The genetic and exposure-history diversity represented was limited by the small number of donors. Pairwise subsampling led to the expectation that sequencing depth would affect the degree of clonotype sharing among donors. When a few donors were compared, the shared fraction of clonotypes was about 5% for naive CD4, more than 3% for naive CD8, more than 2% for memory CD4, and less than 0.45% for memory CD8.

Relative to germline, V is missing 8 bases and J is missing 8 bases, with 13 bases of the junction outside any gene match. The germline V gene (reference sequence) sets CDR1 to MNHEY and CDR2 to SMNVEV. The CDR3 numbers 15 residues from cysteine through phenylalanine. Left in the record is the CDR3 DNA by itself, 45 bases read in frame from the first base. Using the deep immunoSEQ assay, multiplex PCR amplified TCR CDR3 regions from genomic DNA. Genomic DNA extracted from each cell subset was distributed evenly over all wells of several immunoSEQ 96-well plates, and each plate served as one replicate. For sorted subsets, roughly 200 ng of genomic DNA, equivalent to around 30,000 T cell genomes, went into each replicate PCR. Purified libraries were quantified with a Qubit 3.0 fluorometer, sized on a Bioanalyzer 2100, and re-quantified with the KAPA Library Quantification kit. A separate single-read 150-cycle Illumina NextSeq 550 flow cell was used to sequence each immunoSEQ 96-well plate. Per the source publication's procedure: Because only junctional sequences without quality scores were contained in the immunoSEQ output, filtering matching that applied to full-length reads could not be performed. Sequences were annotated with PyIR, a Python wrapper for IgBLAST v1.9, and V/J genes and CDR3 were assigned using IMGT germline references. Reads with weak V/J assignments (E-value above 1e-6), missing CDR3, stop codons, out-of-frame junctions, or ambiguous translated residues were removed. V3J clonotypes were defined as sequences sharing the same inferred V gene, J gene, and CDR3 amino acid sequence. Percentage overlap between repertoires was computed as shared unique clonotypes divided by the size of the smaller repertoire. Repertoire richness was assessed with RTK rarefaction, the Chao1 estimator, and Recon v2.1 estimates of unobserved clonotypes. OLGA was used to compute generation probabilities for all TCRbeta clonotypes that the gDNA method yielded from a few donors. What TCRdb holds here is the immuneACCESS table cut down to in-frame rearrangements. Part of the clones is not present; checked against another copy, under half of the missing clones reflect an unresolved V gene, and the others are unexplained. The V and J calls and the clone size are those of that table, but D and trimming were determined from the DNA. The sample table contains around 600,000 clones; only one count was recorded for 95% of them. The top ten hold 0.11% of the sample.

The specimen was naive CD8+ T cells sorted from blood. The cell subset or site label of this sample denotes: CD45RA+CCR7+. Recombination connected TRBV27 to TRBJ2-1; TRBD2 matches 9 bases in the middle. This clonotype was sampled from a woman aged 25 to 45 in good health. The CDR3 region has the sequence CASSRVAGVLDEQFF. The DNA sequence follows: TGTGCCAGCTCCCGGGTAGCGGGAGTATTAGATGAGCAGTTCTTC.